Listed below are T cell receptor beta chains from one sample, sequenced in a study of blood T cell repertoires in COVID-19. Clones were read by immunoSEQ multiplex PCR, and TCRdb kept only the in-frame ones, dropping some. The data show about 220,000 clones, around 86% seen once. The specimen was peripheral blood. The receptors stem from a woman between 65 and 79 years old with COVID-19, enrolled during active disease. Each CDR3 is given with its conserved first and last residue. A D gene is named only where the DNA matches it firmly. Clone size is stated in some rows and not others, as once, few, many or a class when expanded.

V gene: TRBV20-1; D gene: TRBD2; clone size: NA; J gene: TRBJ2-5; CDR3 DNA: TGCAGTGCTAGTCGTGGTCTAGCGGGAGAAATGGAGACCCAGTACTTC; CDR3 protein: CSASRGLAGEMETQYF
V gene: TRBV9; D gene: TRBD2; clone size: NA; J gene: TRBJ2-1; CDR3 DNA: TGTGCCAGCAGCGTAGTCGCGGGAGGAGATGAGCAGTTCTTC; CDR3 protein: CASSVVAGGDEQFF
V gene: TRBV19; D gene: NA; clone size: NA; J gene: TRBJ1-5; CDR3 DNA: TGTGCCAGTAGTGTGACAGCGGGGCAGCCCCAGCATTTT; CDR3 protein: CASSVTAGQPQHF
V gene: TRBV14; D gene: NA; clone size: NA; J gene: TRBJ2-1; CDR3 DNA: TGTGCCAGCAGCCAAGACGTGAGGCAGGGTCGGTTCTTC; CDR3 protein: CASSQDVRQGRFF
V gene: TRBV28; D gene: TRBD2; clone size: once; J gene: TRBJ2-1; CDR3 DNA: TGTGCCAGCAGTTTAGGGCTAGCGGGAGGTCGGCAGTTCTTC; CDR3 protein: CASSLGLAGGRQFF
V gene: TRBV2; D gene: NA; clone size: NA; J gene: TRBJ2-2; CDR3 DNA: TGTGCCAGCTGGGGGGATTTTGTGGCCGGGGAGCTGTTTTTT; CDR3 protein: CASWGDFVAGELFF
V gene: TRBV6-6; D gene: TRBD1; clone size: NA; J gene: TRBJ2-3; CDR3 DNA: TGTGCCAGCATTCTACAGGGGGCGCCGGCAGATACGCAGTATTTT; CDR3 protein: CASILQGAPADTQYF
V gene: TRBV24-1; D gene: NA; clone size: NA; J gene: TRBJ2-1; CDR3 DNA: TGTGCCACCAGTGAAGAGGGCCCCTACAATGAGCAGTTCTTC; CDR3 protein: CATSEEGPYNEQFF
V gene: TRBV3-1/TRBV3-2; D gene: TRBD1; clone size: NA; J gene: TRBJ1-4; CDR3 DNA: TGTGCCAGCAGCCAAGAAGGGGGCCATGAAAAACTGTTTTTT; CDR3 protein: CASSQEGGHEKLFF
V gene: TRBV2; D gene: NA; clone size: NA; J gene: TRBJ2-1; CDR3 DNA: TGTGCCAGCACGAAGCGATCCCTCCCCAACAATGAGCAGTTCTTC; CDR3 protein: CASTKRSLPNNEQFF
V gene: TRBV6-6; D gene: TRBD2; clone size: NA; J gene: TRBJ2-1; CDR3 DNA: TGTGCCAGCAGTCCTACTAGGGCTAGCGGGACTGGTGAGCAGTTCTTC; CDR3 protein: CASSPTRASGTGEQFF
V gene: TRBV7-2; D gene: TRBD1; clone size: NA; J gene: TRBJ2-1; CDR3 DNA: TGTGCCAGCACCCATCAAGGACAGGGATGGTACAATGAGCAGTTCTTC; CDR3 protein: CASTHQGQGWYNEQFF
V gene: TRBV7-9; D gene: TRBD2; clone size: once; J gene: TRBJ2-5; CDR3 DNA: TGTGCCAGCAGTTTTAGCGGGACTGGGACCCAGTACTTC; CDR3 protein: CASSFSGTGTQYF
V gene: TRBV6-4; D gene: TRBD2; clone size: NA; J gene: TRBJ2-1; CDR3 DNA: TGTGCCAGCAGCGCCGGGAGGAAGGTCTTC; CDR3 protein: CASSAGRKVF
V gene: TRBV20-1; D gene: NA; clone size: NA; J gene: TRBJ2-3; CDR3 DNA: TGCAGTGCTAGTGGTGGGAGCGGTTCAGATACGCAGTATTTT; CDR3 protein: CSASGGSGSDTQYF
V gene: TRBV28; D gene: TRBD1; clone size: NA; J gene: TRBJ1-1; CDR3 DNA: TGTGCCAGCCCACCCTCCTCAGGGGGGATGAACACTGAAGCTTTCTTT; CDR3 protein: CASPPSSGGMNTEAFF
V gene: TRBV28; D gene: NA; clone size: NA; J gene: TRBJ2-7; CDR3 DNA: TGTGCCAGCAGTTCCCCGGGATACCTTCTCTACGAGCAGTACTTC; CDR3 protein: CASSSPGYLLYEQYF
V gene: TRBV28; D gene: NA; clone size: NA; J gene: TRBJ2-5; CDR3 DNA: TGTGCCAGCAGCCCAGAAGAGACCCAGTACTTC; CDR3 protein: CASSPEETQYF
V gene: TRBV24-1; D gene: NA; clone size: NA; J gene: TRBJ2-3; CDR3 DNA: TGTGCCACCAGTGATCTCGGTATCACAGATACGCAGTATTTT; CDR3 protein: CATSDLGITDTQYF
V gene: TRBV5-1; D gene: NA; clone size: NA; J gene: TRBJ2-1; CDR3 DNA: TGCGCCAGCAGCACTACCCTAGCGAGCTCCTACAATGAGCAGTTCTTC; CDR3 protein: CASSTTLASSYNEQFF
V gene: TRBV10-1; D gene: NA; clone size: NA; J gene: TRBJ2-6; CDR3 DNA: TGCGCCAGCAGTGAGTATAGCTCTGGGGCCAACGTCCTGACTTTC; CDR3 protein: CASSEYSSGANVLTF
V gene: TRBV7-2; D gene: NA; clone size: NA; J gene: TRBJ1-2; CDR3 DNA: TGTGCCAGCAGCCCTCAGAACTATGGCTACACCTTC; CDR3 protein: CASSPQNYGYTF